This T cell receptor (beta chain) derives from a study of spatial heterogeneity in lung cancer. Germline V CDR1 and CDR2: SEHNR, FQNEAQ (reference sequence). CDR3 length: 15 residues. The V segment lost 5 bases and the J segment 6 bases; nucleotides outside the gene matches: 12. Indicated time point: sample taken at primary tumor resection. Sequencing was performed on whole RNA extracted from tumor and nontumor lung tissue, or from frozen PBMC, and the material was left unsorted. Findings and limits, study-wide: Mutation counts in tumors were tracked by counts of expanded intratumoral alpha and beta TCRs. Alpha chains reached an estimated coverage of around 6.5% of tumor T cells, and beta chains 11% to 15%.

This clonotype is categorized as medium-sized. Its antigen is still unknown. TCRdb ran MiXCR on the 5' RACE reads and lists one entry per CDR3 protein. In the table there are 17,000 or so distinct CDR3 sequences, roughly 6.5% of which are singletons. Sample: lung tumor tissue, taken at surgery. V and J are TRBV7-9 and TRBJ1-2, with 7 bases aligning to TRBD1. The sequence was collected from a female donor with early-stage non-small cell lung cancer. The CDR3 sequence: CASSQDRAGANGYTF. The CDR3 bases are TGTGCCAGCAGCCAAGACAGGGCTGGAGCGAATGGCTACACCTTC.